This is a list of T cell receptor beta chains from one sample in a study of blood T cell repertoires in COVID-19. Generated by immunoSEQ multiplex PCR, the TCRdb table keeps only in-frame clones and is missing some. This sample has about 230,000 clones, with roughly four fifths found just once. The sample consisted of peripheral blood. The source is a woman aged 80 or older with COVID-19, enrolled during active disease. Both conserved end residues are part of each CDR3. A D gene is named only where the DNA matches it firmly. Where a row states a size, it is once, few, many or the class of an expanded clone; other rows omit it.

j_call v_call clone_size d_call cdr3_nt cdr3_aa
TRBJ1-2 TRBV15 - TRBD1 TGTGCCACCAGCGGAACCGGGACAGGAGTATGGGGCTACACCTTC CATSGTGTGVWGYTF
TRBJ1-4 TRBV2 - - TGTGCCAGCAGTGAATGGCAGGACGGGGTTCTGTTTTTT CASSEWQDGVLFF
TRBJ2-5 TRBV12-3/TRBV12-4 few - TGTGCCAGCAGTTCTCTCTTGACCCAGTACTTC CASSSLLTQYF
TRBJ2-5 TRBV7-8 - - TGTGCCAGCAGCTTAGCATGGACTGCGCAAGAGACCCAGTACTTC CASSLAWTAQETQYF
TRBJ2-1 TRBV10-2 - TRBD2 TGCGCCAGCAGTGAGTCCATCGGACTAGCGGGGGATCCTGAGCAGTTCTTC CASSESIGLAGDPEQFF
TRBJ2-4 TRBV7-2 - - TGTGCCAGCAGCTTAGACGGGTTTTTAGCCAAAAACATTCAGTACTTC CASSLDGFLAKNIQYF
TRBJ1-2 TRBV5-1 - TRBD1 TGCGCCAGCAGCCCGGGACAGAGTAACTATGGCTACACCTTC CASSPGQSNYGYTF
TRBJ1-1 TRBV12-3/TRBV12-4 - - TGTGCCAGCAGTTTGGGGCAGCTTGAAGCTTTCTTT CASSLGQLEAFF
TRBJ1-3 TRBV11-3 once - TGTGCCAGCAGCTTAACGGGACACTCTGGAAACACCATATATTTT CASSLTGHSGNTIYF
TRBJ2-2 TRBV3-1/TRBV3-2 - TRBD1 TGTGCCAGCAGCCAGTGGGGACAGGGGAACACCGGGGAGCTGTTTTTT CASSQWGQGNTGELFF
TRBJ2-7 TRBV7-9 - - TGTGCCAGCAGCGACAGTTTGACCTACGAGCAGTACTTC CASSDSLTYEQYF
TRBJ1-2 TRBV27 - - TGTGCCAGCAGTTTGTGGGGGGGCAGGTCGGACTATGGCTACACCTTC CASSLWGGRSDYGYTF
TRBJ1-5 TRBV4-1 - - TGCGCCAGCAGCCATTTGGGCCAGGGGCTTAATCAGCCCCAGCATTTT CASSHLGQGLNQPQHF
TRBJ1-4 TRBV5-1 - - TGCGCCAGCCAACCGACAGGTTCAGCAGCTAATGAAAAACTGTTTTTT CASQPTGSAANEKLFF
TRBJ1-3 TRBV9 - - TGTGCCAGCAGCGTAAAGGACAGCTCTGGAAACACCATATATTTT CASSVKDSSGNTIYF
TRBJ2-5 TRBV5-6 once - TGTGCCAGCAGCTTCGCAGGGTCAGAGACCCAGTACTTC CASSFAGSETQYF
TRBJ2-1 TRBV4-1 - - TGCGCCAGCAGCCAAGATGGGGGCGGGAGAACATACAATGAGCAGTTCTTC CASSQDGGGRTYNEQFF